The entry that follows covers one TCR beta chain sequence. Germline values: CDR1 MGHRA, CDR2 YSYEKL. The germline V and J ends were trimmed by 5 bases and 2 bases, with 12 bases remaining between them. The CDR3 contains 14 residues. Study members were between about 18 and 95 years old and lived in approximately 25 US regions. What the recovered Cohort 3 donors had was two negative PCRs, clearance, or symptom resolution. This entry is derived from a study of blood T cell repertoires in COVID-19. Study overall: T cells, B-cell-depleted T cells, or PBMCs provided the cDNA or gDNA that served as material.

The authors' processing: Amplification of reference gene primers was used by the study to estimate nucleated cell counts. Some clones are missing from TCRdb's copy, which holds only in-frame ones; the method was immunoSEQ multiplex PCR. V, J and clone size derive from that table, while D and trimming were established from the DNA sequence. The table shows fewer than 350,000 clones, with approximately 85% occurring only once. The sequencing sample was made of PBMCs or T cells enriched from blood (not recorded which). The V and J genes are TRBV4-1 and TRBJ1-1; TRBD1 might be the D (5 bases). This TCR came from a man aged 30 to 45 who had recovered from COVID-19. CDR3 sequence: CASSFLGANTEAFF. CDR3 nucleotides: TGCGCCAGCAGCTTTCTTGGGGCCAACACTGAAGCTTTCTTT.